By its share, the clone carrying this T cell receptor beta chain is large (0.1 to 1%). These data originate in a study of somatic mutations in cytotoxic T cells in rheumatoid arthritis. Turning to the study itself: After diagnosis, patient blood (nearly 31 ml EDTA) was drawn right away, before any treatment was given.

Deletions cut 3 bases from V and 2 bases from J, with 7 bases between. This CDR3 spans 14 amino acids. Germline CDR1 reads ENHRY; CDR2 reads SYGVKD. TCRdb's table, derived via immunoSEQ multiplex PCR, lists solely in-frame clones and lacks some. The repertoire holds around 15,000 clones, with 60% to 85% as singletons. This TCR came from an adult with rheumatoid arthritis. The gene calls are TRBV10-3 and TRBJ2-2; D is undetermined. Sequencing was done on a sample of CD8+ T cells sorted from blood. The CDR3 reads CAISDPLNTGELFF. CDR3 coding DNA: TGTGCCATCAGTGACCCGTTAAACACCGGGGAGCTGTTTTTT.